This T cell receptor beta chain was captured in a study of cytomegalovirus exposure and HLA in healthy donors. PCR amplification relied on 60 Vbeta primers (plus 13 Jbeta primers). Data came from immunoSEQ multiplex PCR; TCRdb stores just in-frame clones and leaves some out. This table has approximately 150,000 clones, roughly 82% appearing once. The V end lost 3 bases, the J end lost 4 bases, and 19 bases lay between the germline ends. CDR1 and CDR2 (germline): MNHEY, SMNVEV (reference sequence). The CDR3 covers 18 residues. This chain joins TRBV27 and TRBJ2-6; D perhaps matches TRBD1 (5 bases). The sample taken for sequencing was PBMCs. This TCR was sampled from a man aged 18 to 30 in good health and CMV-seropositive. CDR3 in DNA: TGTGCCAGCAGTTTCAATTGGCCAGGGCAAGGAGGGGCCAACGTCCTGACTTTC. Translation: CASSFNWPGQGGANVLTF.